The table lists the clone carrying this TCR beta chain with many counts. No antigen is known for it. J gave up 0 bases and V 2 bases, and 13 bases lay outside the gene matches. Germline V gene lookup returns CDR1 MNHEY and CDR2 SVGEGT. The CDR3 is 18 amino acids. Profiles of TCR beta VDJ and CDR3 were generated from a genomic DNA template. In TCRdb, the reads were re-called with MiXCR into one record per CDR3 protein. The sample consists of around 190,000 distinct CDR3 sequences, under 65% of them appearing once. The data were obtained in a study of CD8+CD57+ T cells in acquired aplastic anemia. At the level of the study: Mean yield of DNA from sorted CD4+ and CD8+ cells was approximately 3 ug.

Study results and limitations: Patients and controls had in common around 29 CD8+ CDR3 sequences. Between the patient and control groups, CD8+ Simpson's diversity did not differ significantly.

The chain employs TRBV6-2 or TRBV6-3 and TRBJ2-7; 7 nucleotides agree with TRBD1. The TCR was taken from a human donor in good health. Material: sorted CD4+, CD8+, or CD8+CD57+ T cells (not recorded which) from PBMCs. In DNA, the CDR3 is TGTGCCAGCAGTTACACCCTCCAAAAGACAGGGTTCTCCTACGAGCAGTACTTC. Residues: CASSYTLQKTGFSYEQYF.